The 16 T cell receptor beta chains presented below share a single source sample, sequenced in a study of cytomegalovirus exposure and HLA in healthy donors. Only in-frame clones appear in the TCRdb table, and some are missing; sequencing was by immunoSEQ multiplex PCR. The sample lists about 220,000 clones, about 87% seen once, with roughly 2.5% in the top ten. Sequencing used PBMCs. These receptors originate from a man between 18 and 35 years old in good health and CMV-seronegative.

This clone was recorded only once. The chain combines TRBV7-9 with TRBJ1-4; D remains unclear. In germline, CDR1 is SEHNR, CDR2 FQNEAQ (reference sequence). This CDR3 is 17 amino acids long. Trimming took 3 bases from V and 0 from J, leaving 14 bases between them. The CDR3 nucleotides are TGTGCCAGCAGCTTGTCCCTACTCGGTTCAACTAATGAAAAACTGTTTTTT. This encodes CASSLSLLGSTNEKLFF.

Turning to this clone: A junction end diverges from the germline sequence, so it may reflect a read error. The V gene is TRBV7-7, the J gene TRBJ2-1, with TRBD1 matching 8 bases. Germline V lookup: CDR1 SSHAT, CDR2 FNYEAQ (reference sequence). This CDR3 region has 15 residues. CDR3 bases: TGTGCTAGCAGCTTTTACTACAGGGGGTCGGATGAGCAGTTCTTC. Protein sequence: CASSFYYRGSDEQFF.

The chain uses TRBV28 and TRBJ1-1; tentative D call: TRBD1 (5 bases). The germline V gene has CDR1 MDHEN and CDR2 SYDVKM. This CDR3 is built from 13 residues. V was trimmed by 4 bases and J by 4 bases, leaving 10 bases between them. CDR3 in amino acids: CASSSPGITEAFF. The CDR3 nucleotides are TGTGCCAGCAGTTCACCAGGGATCACTGAAGCTTTCTTT.

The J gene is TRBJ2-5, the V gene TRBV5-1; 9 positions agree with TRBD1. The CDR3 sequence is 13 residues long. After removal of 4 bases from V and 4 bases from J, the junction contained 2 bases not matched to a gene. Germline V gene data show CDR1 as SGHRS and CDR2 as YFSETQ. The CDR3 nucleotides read TGCGCCAGCAGCGGGGGACAGGGAGAGACCCAGTACTTC. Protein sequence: CASSGGQGETQYF. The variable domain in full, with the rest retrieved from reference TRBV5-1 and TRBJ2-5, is KAGVTQTPRYLIKTRGQQVTLSCSPISGHRSVSWYQQTPGQGLQFLFEYFSETQRNKGNFPGRFSGRQFSNSRSEMNVSTLELGDSALYLCASSGGQGETQYFGPGTRLLVL.

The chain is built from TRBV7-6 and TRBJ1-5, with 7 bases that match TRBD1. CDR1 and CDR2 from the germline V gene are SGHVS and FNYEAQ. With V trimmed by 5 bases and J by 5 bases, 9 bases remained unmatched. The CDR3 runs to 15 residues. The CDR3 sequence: CASSQGGFQYQPQHF. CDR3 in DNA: TGTGCCAGCAGCCAGGGGGGCTTCCAGTATCAGCCCCAGCATTTT.

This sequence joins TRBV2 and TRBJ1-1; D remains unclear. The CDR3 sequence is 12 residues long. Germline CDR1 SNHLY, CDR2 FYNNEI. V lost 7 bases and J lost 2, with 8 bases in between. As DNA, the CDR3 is TGTGCCAGCACCCCCCTTAACACTGAAGCTTTCTTT. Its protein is CASTPLNTEAFF.

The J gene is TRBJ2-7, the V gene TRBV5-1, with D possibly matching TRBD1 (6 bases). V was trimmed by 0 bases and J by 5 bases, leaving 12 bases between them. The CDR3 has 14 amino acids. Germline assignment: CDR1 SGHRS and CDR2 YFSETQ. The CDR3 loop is CASSLVQQGDEQYF. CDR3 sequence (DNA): TGCGCCAGCAGCTTGGTTCAACAGGGCGACGAGCAGTACTTC.

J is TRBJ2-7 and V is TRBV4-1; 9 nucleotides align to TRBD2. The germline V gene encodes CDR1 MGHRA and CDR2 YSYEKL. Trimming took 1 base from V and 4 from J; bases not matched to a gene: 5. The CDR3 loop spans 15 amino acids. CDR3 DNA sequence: TGCGCCAGCAGCCAAGGTCCTAGCGGGATTTACGAGCAGTACTTC. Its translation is CASSQGPSGIYEQYF.

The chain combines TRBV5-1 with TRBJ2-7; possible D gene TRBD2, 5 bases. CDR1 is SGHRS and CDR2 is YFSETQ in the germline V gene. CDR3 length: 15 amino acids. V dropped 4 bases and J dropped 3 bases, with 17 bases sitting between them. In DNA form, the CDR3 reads TGCGCCAGCAGCGCGGAGGATCCAAAACTCTACGAGCAGTACTTC. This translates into CASSAEDPKLYEQYF.

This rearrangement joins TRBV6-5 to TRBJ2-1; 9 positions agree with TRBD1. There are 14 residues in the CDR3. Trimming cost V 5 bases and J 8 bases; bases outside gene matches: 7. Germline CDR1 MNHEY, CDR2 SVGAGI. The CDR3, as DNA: TGTGCCAGCAGTCCACGCGGGACAGGGTATGAGCAGTTCTTC. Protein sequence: CASSPRGTGYEQFF.

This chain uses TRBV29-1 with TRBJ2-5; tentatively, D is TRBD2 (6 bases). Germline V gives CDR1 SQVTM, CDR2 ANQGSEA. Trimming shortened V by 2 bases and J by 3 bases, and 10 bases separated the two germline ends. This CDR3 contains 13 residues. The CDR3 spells CSVELGGEETQYF. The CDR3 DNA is TGCAGCGTTGAACTCGGAGGGGAAGAGACCCAGTACTTC. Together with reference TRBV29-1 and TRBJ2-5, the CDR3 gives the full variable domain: SAVISQKPSRDICQRGTSLTIQCQVDSQVTMMFWYRQQPGQSLTLIATANQGSEATYESGFVIDKFPISRPNLTFSTLTVSNMSPEDSSIYLCSVELGGEETQYFGPGTRLLVL.

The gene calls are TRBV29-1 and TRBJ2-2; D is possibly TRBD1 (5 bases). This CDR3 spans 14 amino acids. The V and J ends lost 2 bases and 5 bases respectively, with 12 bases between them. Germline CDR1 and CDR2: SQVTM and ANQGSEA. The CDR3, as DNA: TGCAGCGTTGAAAACCCGCAGGGTACCGGGGAGCTGTTTTTT. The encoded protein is CSVENPQGTGELFF.

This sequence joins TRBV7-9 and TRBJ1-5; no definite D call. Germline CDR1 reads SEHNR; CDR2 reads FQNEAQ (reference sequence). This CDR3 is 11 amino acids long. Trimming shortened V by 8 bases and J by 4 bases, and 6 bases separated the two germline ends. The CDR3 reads CASGRNQPQHF. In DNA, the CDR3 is TGTGCCAGCGGTAGAAATCAGCCCCAGCATTTT. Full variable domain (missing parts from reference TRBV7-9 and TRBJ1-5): DTGVSQNPRHKITKRGQNVTFRCDPISEHNRLYWYRQTLGQGPEFLTYFQNEAQLEKSRLLSDRFSAERPKGSFSTLEIQRTEQGDSAMYLCASGRNQPQHFGDGTRLSIL.

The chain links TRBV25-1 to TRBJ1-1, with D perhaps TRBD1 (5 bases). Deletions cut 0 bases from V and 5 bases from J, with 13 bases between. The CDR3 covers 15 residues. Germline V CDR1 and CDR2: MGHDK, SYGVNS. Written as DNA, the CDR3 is TGTGCCAGCAGTGAATACCCCGCTGGGGGGACTGAAGCTTTCTTT. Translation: CASSEYPAGGTEAFF.

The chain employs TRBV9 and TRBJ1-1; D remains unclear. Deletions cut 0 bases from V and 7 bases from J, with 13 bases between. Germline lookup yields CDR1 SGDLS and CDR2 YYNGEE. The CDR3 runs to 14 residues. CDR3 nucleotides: TGTGCCAGCAGCGTAGGGGCAGGAGGACTTGAAGCTTTCTTT. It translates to CASSVGAGGLEAFF.

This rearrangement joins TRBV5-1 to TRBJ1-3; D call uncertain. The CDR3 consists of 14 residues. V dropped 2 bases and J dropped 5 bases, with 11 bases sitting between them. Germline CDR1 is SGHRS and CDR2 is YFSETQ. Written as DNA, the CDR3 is TGCGCCAGCAGCTTTCAAGGCGGCCGAAACACCATATATTTT. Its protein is CASSFQGGRNTIYF.